Sequencing of this T cell receptor beta chain was carried out in a study of vaccination and CD4 T cells after COVID-19. Study-level background: Each control culture was treated with a CEFX pool, an HIV-1 Nef pool, or no peptide.

Study-wide results and caveats: Convalescent patients had 304 of 307 vaccine-specific clones showing spike mono-reactivity.

Treatment given: roughly 10-day PBMC culture with coronavirus spike peptide pools or control peptides (ViraFEST assay). It was with 9 to 10 IU/ml IL-2 and roughly 9.1 ug/ml peptide pools that 1.8 million or so PBMCs per well were cultured. In regard to this clonotype: Its antigen is not identified.

With 4 bases removed from V and 4 bases from J, the gap between germline ends came to 13 bases. CDR3 length equals 14 residues. The germline CDR1 and CDR2 sequences are SGHAT and FQNNGV. An Oncomine TCR Beta short-read assay was used to sequence the DNA from cultured CD4+ T cells. TCRdb used MiXCR to reprocess the PCR reads, holding one entry per CDR3 protein. Among more than 15,000 distinct CDR3 sequences, about 54% were seen once, and the ten largest hold 15% to 20%. The sequence came from a human donor who had recovered from COVID-19. The V gene is TRBV11-2, the J gene TRBJ1-1, with D maybe TRBD1 (6 bases). Sequenced input: CD4+ T cells from blood, cultured in vitro. The CDR3 bases are TGTGCCAGCAGCTACTCGTTGGGGGCCACTGAAGCTTTCTTT. Encoded protein: CASSYSLGATEAFF.